This T cell receptor beta chain was obtained from a study of response to subunit inactivated influenza vaccine. TCRdb ran MiXCR on the RT-PCR reads and lists one entry per CDR3 protein. Of about 570,000 distinct CDR3 sequences listed, 11% are singletons. The CDR3 totals 14 residues. The germline V and J ends were trimmed by 9 bases and 0 bases, with 12 bases remaining between them. Germline CDR1 reads MNHNS; CDR2 reads SASEGT. This clonotype was observed a handful of times. This sample also belongs to another study, concerning T cells expressing NK-cell markers. That investigation notes: Production of TCR beta cDNA relied on 5'RACE template switching with UMIs. Restriction of the sorted population to alpha-beta TCR T cells was achieved in several experiments with an anti-gamma-delta TCR antibody.

Sample: PBMCs from blood, taken on the day of vaccination. The TCR comes from a man aged 50 to 60 who received an inactivated influenza vaccine. This chain uses TRBV6-1 with TRBJ1-5; no definite D call. This CDR3 reads CARLVLDSNQPQHF. Here the CDR3 DNA reads TGTGCCAGGCTTGTTCTAGATAGCAATCAGCCCCAGCATTTT.